The source of this TCR beta chain is a study of Ad26.COV2.S vaccination and SARS-CoV-2 variants. CDR1 is MNHEY, CDR2 SVGAGI, per germline. Germline trimming cut 6 bases from V and 0 bases from J; bases unmatched to any gene: 7. The CDR3 is 15 amino acids. This table comes from immunoSEQ multiplex PCR, and its TCRdb copy is limited to in-frame clones, with some not included. This table holds about 400,000 clones, approximately 91% found once. The treatment here: roughly 20 received Ad26.COV2.S at low or high dose, single or two shots; roughly five received placebo; per-sample allocation not given. Day 63 after the first vaccine or placebo injection was the time point for sampling. SARS-CoV-2 spike from the Wuhan strain was encoded by the vaccine, an Ad26 vector. The table lists this clone with a few counts.

The source material was peripheral blood, sampled in a trial of Ad26.COV2.S vaccine versus placebo. This sequence originates from a person between 18 and 60 years old who received the Ad26.COV2.S COVID-19 vaccine or a placebo. The chain carries TRBV6-5 and TRBJ1-2, with 7 bases identical to TRBD1. The CDR3 DNA sequence: TGTGCCAGCAGACATACAGGGGAATCTAACTATGGCTACACCTTC. Residues: CASRHTGESNYGYTF.